The T cell receptor (beta chain) under discussion was sequenced for a study of blood T cell repertoires in COVID-19. Trimming took 1 base from V and 9 from J; bases not matched to a gene: 15. This CDR3 contains 16 residues. CDR1 is MNHEY, CDR2 SVGAGI, per germline. Data came from immunoSEQ multiplex PCR; TCRdb stores just in-frame clones and leaves some out. This table has under 400,000 clones, about 90% appearing once. The clonotype was recovered from a woman in her twenties or thirties who had been exposed to COVID-19. V gene TRBV6-5 combines with J gene TRBJ2-7; 7 nucleotides line up with TRBD1. The specimen was PBMCs or T cells enriched from blood (not recorded which). CDR3 residues: CASSYWGRGYSLGQYF. DNA of the CDR3: TGTGCCAGCAGTTACTGGGGCAGGGGGTATAGCTTGGGGCAGTACTTC.